This is a list of T cell receptor beta chains from one sample in a study of beta chain features in type 1 diabetes. Some clones are missing from TCRdb's copy, which holds only in-frame ones; the method was immunoSEQ multiplex PCR. The sample contains 640,000 or so clones, around 15% of which appear only once. Source material: naive CD4+ T cells from blood. The receptors were sampled from a man aged 18-30 years with type 1 diabetes. Each CDR3 is given with its conserved first and last residue. Each record gives: J gene, D gene, V gene, clone size, CDR3 DNA, CDR3 protein. D genes are given only for firm matches. Not every row has a clone size; where given, it reads once, few, many or a size class.

TRBJ1-1 | . | TRBV6-6 | few | TGTGCCAGCAGTAAAAGAGCGAACACTGAAGCTTTCTTT | CASSKRANTEAFF
TRBJ2-7 | . | TRBV11-3 | few | TGTGCCAGCAGCCCCGTCGGGGGACAGCACTACGAGCAGTACTTC | CASSPVGGQHYEQYF
TRBJ2-7 | TRBD1 | TRBV30 | . | TGTGCCTGGAGGAAAGGGCTGGGGACAGGACCCTACGAGCAGTACTTC | CAWRKGLGTGPYEQYF
TRBJ2-3 | . | TRBV6-5 | . | TGTGCCAGCAGTTACGGGGTTTACACAGATACGCAGTATTTT | CASSYGVYTDTQYF
TRBJ2-2 | . | TRBV6-5 | few | TGTGCCAGCAGTTACTCGATCAGTTACACCGGGGAGCTGTTTTTT | CASSYSISYTGELFF
TRBJ2-5 | TRBD2 | TRBV9 | . | TGTGCCAGCAGCGTAGCGGGAGGGGGAGAGACCCAGTACTTC | CASSVAGGGETQYF
TRBJ2-7 | . | TRBV5-1 | . | TGCGCCAGCAGCTTCTCAGTAGCGGATACCACCAGCTCCTACGAGCAGTACTTC | CASSFSVADTTSSYEQYF
TRBJ1-1 | TRBD1 | TRBV5-6 | few | TGTGCCAGCAGCCTGACAGGGGGCGAGGTCACTGAAGCTTTCTTT | CASSLTGGEVTEAFF
TRBJ2-7 | . | TRBV5-1 | few | TGCGCCAGCAGCTTGGAAGGACAGACGTTACGGGAGCAGTACTTC | CASSLEGQTLREQYF
TRBJ2-4 | TRBD1 | TRBV20-1 | . | TGCAGCCCGGGACAGAAAAACATTCAGTACTTC | CSPGQKNIQYF
TRBJ1-1 | TRBD1 | TRBV10-3 | . | TGTGCCATCAGGGATCGGGACAGGGGGGAGGCTTTCTTT | CAIRDRDRGEAFF
TRBJ1-5 | . | TRBV5-1 | . | TGCGCCAGCAGCTTGGTAGGGAATGGCAATCAGCCCCAGCATTTT | CASSLVGNGNQPQHF
TRBJ2-3 | . | TRBV18 | . | TGTGCCAGCTCACCGAGTCTAGACAGCACAGATACGCAGTATTTT | CASSPSLDSTDTQYF
TRBJ2-3 | TRBD2 | TRBV5-1 | . | TGCGCCAGCAGCGCCCGGACTAGCGGGAGACACACAGATACGCAGTATTTT | CASSARTSGRHTDTQYF
TRBJ1-2 | . | TRBV28 | few | TGTGCCAGCAGTTTAGGACTGACTACTCCCGGCTTC | CASSLGLTTPGF
TRBJ2-1 | . | TRBV11-3 | few | TGTGCCAGCAGCTTAGATCTACTAGCCTACAATGAGCAGTTCTTC | CASSLDLLAYNEQFF
TRBJ2-1 | . | TRBV30 | few | TGTGCCTGGAGTGCAACGGAGGCGAGGAGAAACAATGAGCAGTTCTTC | CAWSATEARRNNEQFF
TRBJ2-1 | TRBD1 | TRBV7-2 | few | TGTGCCACCTCCCGGACAGGGAGGAACAATGAGCAGTTCTTC | CATSRTGRNNEQFF
TRBJ1-6 | . | TRBV20-1 | . | TGCAGTGCTGAGGGGAATTCACCCCTCCACTTT | CSAEGNSPLHF
TRBJ1-1 | . | TRBV2 | . | TGTGCCAGCAGTGGGGTGTCAGTGAACACTGAAGCTTTCTTT | CASSGVSVNTEAFF
TRBJ1-4 | TRBD1 | TRBV7-9 | . | TGTGCCAGCGACAGGGGAGGCGGAGAAAAACTGTTTTTT | CASDRGGGEKLFF
TRBJ2-7 | . | TRBV28 | many | TGTGCCAGCAGTCTCCAATACGAGCAGTACTTC | CASSLQYEQYF
TRBJ2-6 | . | TRBV5-1 | . | TGCGCCAGCAGCTTGGGAGATGGGGCCAACGTCCTGACTTTC | CASSLGDGANVLTF
TRBJ1-2 | . | TRBV27 | . | TGTGCCAGCAGTTTACTGGGAACCTCTAACTATGGCTACACCTTC | CASSLLGTSNYGYTF
TRBJ2-7 | . | TRBV7-9 | . | TGTGCCAGCAGCTTAGCTAGCGGCGAGCAGTACTTC | CASSLASGEQYF
TRBJ1-1 | . | TRBV6-4 | . | TGTGCCCTGTCAGGAGGGACTGAAGCTTTCTTT | CALSGGTEAFF